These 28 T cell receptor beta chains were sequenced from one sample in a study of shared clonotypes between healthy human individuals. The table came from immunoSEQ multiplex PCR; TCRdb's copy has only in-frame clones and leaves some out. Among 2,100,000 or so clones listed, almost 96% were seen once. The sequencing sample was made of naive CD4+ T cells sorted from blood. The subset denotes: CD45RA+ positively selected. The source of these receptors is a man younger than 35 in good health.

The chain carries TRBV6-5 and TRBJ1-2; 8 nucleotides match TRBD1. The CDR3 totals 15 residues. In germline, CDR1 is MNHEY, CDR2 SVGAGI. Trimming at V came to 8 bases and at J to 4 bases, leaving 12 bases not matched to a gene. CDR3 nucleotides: TGTGCCAGCGCCCGTGGACAGGGAGCAGGCTATGGCTACACCTTC. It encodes CASARGQGAGYGYTF.

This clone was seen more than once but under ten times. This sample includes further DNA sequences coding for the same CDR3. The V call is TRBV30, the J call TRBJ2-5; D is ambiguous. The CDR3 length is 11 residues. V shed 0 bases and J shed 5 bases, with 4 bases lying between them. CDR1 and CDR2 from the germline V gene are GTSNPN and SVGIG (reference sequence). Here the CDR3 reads CAWSVSETQYF. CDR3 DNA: TGTGCCTGGAGTGTCTCGGAGACCCAGTACTTC.

The CDR3 coding sequence is TGTGCCAGCAGCCCAGGCAGGGGATTCGACACTGAAGCTTTCTTT. As protein: CASSPGRGFDTEAFF. The V call is TRBV11-3, the J call TRBJ1-1; maybe TRBD1 (6 bases). V was trimmed by 5 bases and J by 3 bases, leaving 16 bases between them. Germline CDR1 reads SGHNT; CDR2 reads YENEEA. The CDR3 runs to 15 residues. Supplemented by reference TRBV11-3 and TRBJ1-1, the full variable domain reads EAGVVQSPRYKIIEKKQPVAFWCNPISGHNTLYWYLQNLGQGPELLIRYENEEAVDDSQLPKDRFSAERLKGVDSTLKIQPAELGDSAVYLCASSPGRGFDTEAFFGQGTRLTVV.

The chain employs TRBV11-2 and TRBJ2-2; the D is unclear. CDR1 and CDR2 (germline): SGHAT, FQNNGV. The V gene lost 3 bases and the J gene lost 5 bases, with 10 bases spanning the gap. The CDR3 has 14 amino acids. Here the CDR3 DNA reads TGTGCCAGCAGCTTTGTAACGACAACCGGGGAGCTGTTTTTT. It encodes CASSFVTTTGELFF.

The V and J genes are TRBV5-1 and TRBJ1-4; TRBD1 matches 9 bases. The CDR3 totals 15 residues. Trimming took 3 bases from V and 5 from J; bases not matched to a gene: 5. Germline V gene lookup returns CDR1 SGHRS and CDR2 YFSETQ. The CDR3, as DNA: TGCGCCAGCAGCTCCTCCGGGACAGGGAATGAAAAACTGTTTTTT. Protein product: CASSSSGTGNEKLFF.

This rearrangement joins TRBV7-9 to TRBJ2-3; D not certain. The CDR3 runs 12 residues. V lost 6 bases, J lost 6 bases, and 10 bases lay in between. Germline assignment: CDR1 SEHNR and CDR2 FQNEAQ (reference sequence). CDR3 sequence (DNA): TGTGCCAGCAGTTATCACAAGGATACGCAGTATTTT. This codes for CASSYHKDTQYF.

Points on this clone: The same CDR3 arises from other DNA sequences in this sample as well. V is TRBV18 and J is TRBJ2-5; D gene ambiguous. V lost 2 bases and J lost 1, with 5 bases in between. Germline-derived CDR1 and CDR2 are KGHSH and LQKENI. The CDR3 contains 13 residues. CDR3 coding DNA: TGTGCCAGCTCACCAGTGGGCCAAGAGACCCAGTACTTC. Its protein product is CASSPVGQETQYF.

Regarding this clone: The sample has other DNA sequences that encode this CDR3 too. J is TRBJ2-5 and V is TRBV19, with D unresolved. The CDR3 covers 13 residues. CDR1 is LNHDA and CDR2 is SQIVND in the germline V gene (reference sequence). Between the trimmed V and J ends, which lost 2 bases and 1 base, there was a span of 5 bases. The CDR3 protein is CASSISGQETQYF. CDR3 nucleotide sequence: TGTGCCAGTAGTATATCCGGCCAAGAGACCCAGTACTTC.

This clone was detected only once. CDR3 in amino acids: CASSSTGDNYGYTF. CDR3 in DNA: TGTGCCAGCAGCTCGACAGGGGATAACTATGGCTACACCTTC. The chain has TRBV5-4 and TRBJ1-2; 8 nucleotides align to TRBD1. The CDR3 is 14 amino acids. The germline gives CDR1 SGHNT, CDR2 YYREEE (reference sequence). Trimming at V came to 3 bases and at J to 1 base, leaving 2 bases not matched to a gene. The full variable domain, rest sourced from reference TRBV5-4 and TRBJ1-2, is ETGVTQSPTHLIKTRGQQVTLRCSSQSGHNTVSWYQQALGQGPQFIFQYYREEENGRGNFPPRFSGLQFPNYSSELNVNALELDDSALYLCASSSTGDNYGYTFGSGTRLTVV.

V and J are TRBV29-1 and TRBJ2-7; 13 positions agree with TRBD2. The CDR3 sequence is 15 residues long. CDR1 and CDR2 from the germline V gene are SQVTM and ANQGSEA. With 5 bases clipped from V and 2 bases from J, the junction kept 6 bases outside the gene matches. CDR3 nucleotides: TGCAGCGTTAGACTAGCGGGAGGCCGCACCTACGAGCAGTACTTC. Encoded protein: CSVRLAGGRTYEQYF.

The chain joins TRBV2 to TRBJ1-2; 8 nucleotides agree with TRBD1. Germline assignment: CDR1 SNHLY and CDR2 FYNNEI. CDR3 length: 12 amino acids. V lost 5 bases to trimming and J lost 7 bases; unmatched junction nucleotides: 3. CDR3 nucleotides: TGTGCCAGCAGTCCGGACAGGGTTGGCTACACCTTC. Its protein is CASSPDRVGYTF.

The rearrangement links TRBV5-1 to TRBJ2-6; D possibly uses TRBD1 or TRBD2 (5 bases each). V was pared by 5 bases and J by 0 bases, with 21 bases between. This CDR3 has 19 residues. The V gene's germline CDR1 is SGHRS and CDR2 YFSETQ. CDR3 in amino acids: CASSTTGRPTYSGANVLTF. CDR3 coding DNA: TGCGCCAGCAGTACTACGGGACGGCCGACCTACTCTGGGGCCAACGTCCTGACTTTC.

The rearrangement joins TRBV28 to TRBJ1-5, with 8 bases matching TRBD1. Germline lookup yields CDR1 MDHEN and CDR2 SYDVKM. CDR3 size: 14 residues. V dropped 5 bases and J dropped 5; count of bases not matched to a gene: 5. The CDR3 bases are TGTGCCAGCAGTCTAGGACAGGGCCATCAGCCCCAGCATTTT. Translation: CASSLGQGHQPQHF.

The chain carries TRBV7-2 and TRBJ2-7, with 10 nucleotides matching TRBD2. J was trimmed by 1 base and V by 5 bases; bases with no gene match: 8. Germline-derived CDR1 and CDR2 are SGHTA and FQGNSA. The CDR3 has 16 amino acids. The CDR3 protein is CASSLSGTSVSYEQYF. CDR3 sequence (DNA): TGTGCCAGCAGCCTGTCCGGGACTAGCGTATCCTACGAGCAGTACTTC. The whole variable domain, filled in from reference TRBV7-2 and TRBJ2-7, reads GAGVSQSPSNKVTEKGKDVELRCDPISGHTALYWYRQSLGQGLEFLIYFQGNSAPDKSGLPSDRFSAERTGGSVSTLTIQRTQQEDSAVYLCASSLSGTSVSYEQYFGPGTRLTVT.

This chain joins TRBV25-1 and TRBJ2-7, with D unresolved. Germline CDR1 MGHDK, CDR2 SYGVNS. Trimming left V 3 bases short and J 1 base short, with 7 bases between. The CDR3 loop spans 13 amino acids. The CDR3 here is CASSEYPSYEQYF. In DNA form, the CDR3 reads TGTGCCAGCAGTGAGTACCCATCCTACGAGCAGTACTTC.

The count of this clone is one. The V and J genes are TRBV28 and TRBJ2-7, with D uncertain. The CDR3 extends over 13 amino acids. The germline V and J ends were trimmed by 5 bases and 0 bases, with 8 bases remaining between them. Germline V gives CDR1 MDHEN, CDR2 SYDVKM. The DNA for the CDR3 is TGTGCCAGCAGTCCGGCCCTCTCCTACGAGCAGTACTTC. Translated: CASSPALSYEQYF.

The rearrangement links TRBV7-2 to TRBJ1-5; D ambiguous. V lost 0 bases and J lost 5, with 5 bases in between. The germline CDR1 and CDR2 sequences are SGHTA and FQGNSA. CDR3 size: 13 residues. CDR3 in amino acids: CASSLARDQPQHF. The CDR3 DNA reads TGTGCCAGCAGCTTAGCGAGGGATCAGCCCCAGCATTTT.

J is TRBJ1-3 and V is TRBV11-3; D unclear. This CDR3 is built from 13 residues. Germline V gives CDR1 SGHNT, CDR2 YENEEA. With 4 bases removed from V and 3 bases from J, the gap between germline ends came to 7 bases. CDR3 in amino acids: CASSSQFGNTIYF. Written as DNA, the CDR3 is TGTGCCAGCAGCTCCCAGTTTGGAAACACCATATATTTT.

The CDR3 spells CASSWDGALNQPQHF. CDR3 bases: TGTGCCAGCAGCTGGGACGGGGCTCTCAATCAGCCCCAGCATTTT. The chain carries TRBV5-6 and TRBJ1-5, with D possibly matching TRBD1 (5 bases). The V end was cut by 3 bases, the J end by 3 bases, with 13 bases between. The germline gives CDR1 SGHDT, CDR2 YYEEEE. The CDR3 runs to 15 residues.

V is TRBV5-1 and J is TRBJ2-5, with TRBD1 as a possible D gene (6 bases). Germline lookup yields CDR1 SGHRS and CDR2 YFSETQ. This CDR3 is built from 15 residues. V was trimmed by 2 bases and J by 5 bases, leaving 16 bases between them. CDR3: CASSFFGGPGETQYF. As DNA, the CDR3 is TGCGCCAGCAGCTTTTTTGGGGGCCCGGGGGAGACCCAGTACTTC. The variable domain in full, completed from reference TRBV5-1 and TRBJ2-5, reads KAGVTQTPRYLIKTRGQQVTLSCSPISGHRSVSWYQQTPGQGLQFLFEYFSETQRNKGNFPGRFSGRQFSNSRSEMNVSTLELGDSALYLCASSFFGGPGETQYFGPGTRLLVL.

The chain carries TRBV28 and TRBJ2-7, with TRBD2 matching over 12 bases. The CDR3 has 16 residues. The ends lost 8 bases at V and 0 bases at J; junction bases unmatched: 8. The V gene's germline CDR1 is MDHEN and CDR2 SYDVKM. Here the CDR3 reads CASLAASGRASYEQYF. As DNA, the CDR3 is TGTGCCAGCTTGGCGGCTAGCGGGAGGGCCTCCTACGAGCAGTACTTC.

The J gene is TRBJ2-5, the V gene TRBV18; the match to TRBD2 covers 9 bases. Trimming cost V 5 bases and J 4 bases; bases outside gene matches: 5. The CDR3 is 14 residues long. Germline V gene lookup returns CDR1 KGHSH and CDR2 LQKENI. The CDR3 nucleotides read TGTGCCAGCTCAACGCGGGGGGGAATAGAGACCCAGTACTTC. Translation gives CASSTRGGIETQYF.

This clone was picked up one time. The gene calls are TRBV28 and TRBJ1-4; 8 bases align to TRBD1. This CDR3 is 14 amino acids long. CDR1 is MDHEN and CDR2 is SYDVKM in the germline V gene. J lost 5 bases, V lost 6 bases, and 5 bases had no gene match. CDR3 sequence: CASRPGTGNEKLFF. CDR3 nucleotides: TGTGCCAGCAGACCCGGGACAGGAAATGAAAAACTGTTTTTT.

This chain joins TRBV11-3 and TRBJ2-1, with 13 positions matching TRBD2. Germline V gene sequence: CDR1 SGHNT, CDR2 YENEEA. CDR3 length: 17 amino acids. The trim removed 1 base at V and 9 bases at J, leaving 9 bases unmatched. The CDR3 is CASSLVFTSGRAGEQFF. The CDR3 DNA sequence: TGTGCCAGCAGCTTAGTTTTTACTAGCGGGAGGGCCGGTGAGCAGTTCTTC.

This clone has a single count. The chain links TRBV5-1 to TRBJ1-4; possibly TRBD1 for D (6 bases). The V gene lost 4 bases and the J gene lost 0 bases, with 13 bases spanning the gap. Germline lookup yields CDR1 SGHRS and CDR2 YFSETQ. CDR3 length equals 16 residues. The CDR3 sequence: CASSGQGRSTNEKLFF. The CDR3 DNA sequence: TGCGCCAGCAGCGGGCAGGGGAGGTCAACTAATGAAAAACTGTTTTTT.

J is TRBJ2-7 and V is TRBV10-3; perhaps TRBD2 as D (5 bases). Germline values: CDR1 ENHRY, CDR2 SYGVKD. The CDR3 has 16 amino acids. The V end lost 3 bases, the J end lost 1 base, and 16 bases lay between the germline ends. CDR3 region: CAISDHSLGGSYEQYF. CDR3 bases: TGTGCCATCAGTGATCACTCACTAGGCGGATCCTACGAGCAGTACTTC.

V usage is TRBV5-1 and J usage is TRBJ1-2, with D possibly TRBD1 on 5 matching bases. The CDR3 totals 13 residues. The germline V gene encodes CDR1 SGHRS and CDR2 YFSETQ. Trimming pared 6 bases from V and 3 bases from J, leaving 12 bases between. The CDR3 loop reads CASTGQSDYGYTF. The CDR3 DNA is TGCGCCAGCACGGGGCAAAGCGACTATGGCTACACCTTC.

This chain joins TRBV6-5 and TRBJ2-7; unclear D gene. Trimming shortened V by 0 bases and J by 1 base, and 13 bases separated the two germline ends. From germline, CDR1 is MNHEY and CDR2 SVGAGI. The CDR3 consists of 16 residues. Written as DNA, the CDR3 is TGTGCCAGCAGTTACTCAACTATTCGGAGTTCCTACGAGCAGTACTTC. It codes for CASSYSTIRSSYEQYF.